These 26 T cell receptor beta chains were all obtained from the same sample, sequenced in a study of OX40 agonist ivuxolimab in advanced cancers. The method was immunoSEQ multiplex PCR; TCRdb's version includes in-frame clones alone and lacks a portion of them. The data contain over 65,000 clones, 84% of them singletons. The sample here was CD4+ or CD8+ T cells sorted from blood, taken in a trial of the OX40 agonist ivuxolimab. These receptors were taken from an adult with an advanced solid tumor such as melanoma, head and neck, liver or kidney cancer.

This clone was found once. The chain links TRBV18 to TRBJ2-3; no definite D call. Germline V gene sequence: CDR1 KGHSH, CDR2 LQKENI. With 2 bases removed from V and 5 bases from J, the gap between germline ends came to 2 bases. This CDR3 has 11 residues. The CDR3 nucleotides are TGTGCCAGCTCACCAAAAGATACGCAGTATTTT. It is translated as CASSPKDTQYF.

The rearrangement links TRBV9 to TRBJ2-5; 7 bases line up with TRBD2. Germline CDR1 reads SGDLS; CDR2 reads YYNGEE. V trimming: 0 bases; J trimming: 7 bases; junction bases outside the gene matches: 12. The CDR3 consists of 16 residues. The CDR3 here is CASSVGLAELSGTQYF. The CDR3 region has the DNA TGTGCCAGCAGCGTAGGTCTAGCGGAACTATCGGGGACCCAGTACTTC.

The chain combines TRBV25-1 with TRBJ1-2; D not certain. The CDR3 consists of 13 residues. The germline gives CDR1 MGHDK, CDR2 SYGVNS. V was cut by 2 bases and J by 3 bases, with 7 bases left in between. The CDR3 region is CASSEGGYYGYTF. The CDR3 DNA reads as TGTGCCAGCAGTGAAGGCGGTTACTATGGCTACACCTTC.

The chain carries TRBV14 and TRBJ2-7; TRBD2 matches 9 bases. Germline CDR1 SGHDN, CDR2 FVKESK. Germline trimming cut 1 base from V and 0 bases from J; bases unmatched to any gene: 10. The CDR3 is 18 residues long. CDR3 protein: CASSQGFQLAGSSYEQYF. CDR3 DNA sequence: TGTGCCAGCAGCCAAGGATTCCAGCTAGCGGGATCCTCCTACGAGCAGTACTTC.

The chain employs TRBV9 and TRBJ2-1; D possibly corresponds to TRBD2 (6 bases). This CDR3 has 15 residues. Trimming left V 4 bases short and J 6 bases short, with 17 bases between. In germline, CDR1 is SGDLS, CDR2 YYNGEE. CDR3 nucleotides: TGTGCCAGCAGCACGCGGGGTCACGGGTTCAATGAGCAGTTCTTC. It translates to CASSTRGHGFNEQFF.

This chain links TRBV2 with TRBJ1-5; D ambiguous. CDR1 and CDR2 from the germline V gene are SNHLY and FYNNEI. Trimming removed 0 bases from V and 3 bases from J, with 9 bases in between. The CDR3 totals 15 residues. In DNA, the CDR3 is TGTGCCAGCAGTGAAGCACTCAGGACCAATCAGCCCCAGCATTTT. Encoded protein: CASSEALRTNQPQHF.

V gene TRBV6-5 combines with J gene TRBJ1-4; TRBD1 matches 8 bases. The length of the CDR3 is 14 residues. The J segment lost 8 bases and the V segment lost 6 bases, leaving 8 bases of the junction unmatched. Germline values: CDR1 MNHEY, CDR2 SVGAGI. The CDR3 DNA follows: TGTGCCAGCAGGAGAGGACAGGGTGGAGAAAAACTGTTTTTT. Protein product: CASRRGQGGEKLFF.

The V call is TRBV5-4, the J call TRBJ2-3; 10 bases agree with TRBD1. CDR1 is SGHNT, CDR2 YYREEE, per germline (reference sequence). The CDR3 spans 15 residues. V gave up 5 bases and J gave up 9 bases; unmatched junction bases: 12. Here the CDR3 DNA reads TGTGCCAGCAGGCCCTCGGGACAGGGGTTGTTCACGCAGTATTTT. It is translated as CASRPSGQGLFTQYF. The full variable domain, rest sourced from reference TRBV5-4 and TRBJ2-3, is ETGVTQSPTHLIKTRGQQVTLRCSSQSGHNTVSWYQQALGQGPQFIFQYYREEENGRGNFPPRFSGLQFPNYSSELNVNALELDDSALYLCASRPSGQGLFTQYFGPGTRLTVL.

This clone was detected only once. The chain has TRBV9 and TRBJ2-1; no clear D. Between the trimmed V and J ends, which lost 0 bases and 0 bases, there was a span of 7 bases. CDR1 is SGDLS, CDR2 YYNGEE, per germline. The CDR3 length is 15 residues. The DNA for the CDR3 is TGTGCCAGCAGCGTAGAGGTAAGCTCCTACAATGAGCAGTTCTTC. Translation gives CASSVEVSSYNEQFF.

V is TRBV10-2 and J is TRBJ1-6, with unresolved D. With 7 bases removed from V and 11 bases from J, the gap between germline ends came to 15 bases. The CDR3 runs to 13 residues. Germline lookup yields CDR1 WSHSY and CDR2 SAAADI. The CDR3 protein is CASMSSRPTPLHF. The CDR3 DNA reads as TGCGCCAGCATGAGTAGTCGGCCTACACCCCTCCACTTT.

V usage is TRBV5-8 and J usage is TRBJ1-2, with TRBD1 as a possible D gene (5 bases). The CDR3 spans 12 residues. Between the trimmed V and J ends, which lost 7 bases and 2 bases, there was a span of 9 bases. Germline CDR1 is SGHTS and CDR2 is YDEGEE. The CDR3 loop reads CASWGPNYGYTF. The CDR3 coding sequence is TGTGCCAGCTGGGGACCAAACTATGGCTACACCTTC.

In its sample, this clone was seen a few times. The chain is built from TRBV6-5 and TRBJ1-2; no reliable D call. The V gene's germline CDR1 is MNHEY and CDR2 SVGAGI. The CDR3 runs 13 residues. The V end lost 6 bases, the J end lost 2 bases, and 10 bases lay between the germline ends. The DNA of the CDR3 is TGTGCCAGCAGCTCCCCCAAGAACTATGGCTACACCTTC. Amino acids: CASSSPKNYGYTF.

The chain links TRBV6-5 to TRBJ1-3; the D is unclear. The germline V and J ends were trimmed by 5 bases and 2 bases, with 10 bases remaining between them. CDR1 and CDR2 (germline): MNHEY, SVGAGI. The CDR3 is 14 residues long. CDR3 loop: CASSPRHAGNTIYF. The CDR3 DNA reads TGTGCCAGCAGTCCCCGACACGCTGGAAACACCATATATTTT.

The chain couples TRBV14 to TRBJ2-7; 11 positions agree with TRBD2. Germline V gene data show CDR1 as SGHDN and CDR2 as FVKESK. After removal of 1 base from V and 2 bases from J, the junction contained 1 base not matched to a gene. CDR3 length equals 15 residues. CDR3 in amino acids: CASSQGSGGAYEQYV. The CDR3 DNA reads TGTGCCAGCAGCCAAGGTAGCGGGGGGGCCTACGAGCAGTACGTC.

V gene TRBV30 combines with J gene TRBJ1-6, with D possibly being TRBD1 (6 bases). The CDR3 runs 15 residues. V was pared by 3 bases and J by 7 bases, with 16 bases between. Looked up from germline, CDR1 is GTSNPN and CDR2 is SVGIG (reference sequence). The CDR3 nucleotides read TGTGCCTGGAGATTGTATGGACAGTCCAATTCACCCCTCCACTTT. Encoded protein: CAWRLYGQSNSPLHF.

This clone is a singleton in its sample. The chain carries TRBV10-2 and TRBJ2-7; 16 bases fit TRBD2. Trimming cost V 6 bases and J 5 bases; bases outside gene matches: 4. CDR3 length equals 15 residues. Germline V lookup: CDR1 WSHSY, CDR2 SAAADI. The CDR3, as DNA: TGCGCCAGCAGAGGGACTAGCGGGGGGGCCCACGAGCAGTACGTC. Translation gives CASRGTSGGAHEQYV.

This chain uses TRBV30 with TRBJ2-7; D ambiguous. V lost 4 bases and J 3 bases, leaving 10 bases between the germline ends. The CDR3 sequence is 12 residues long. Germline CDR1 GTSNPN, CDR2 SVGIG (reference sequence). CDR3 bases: TGTGCCTGGAATGAAGCTTTCTACGAGCAGTACTTC. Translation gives CAWNEAFYEQYF. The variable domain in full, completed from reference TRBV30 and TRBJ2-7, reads SQTIHQWPATLVQPVGSPLSLECTVEGTSNPNLYWYRQAAGRGLQLLFYSVGIGQISSEVPQNLSASRPQDRQFILSSKKLLLSDSGFYLCAWNEAFYEQYFGPGTRLTVT.

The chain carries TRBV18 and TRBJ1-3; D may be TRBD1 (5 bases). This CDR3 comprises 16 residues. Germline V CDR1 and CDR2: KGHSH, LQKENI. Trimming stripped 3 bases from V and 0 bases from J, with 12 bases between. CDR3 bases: TGTGCCAGCTCACCCAGGGCAGCGAACTCTGGAAACACCATATATTTT. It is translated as CASSPRAANSGNTIYF.

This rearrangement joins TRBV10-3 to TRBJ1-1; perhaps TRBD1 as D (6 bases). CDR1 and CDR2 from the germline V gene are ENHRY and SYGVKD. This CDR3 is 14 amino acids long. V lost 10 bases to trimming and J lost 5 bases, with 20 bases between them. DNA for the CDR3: TGTGCCAGCCGCACGGGGGCCTCCGGGACTGAAGCTTTCTTT. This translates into CASRTGASGTEAFF.

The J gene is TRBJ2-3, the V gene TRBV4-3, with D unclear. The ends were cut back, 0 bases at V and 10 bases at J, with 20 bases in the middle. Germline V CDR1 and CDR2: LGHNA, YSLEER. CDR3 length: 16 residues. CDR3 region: CASSQDRRLTLGSQYF. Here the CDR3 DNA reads TGCGCCAGCAGCCAAGACCGCAGGTTAACTCTTGGGTCGCAGTATTTT.

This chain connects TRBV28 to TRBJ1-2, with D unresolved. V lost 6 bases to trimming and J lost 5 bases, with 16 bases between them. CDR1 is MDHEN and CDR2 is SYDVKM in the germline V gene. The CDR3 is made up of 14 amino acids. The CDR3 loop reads CASSPAVLGYGYTF. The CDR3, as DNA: TGTGCCAGCAGCCCTGCCGTACTTGGGTATGGCTACACCTTC.

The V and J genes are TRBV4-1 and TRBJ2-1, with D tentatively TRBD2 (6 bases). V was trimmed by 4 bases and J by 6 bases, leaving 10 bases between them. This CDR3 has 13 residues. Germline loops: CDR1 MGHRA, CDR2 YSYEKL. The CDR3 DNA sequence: TGCGCCAGCAGCCGGGGACTTACCAATGAGCAGTTCTTC. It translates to CASSRGLTNEQFF.

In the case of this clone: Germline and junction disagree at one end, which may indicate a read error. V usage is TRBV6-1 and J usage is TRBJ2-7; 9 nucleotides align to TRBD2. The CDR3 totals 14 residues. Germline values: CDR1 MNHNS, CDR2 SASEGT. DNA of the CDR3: TGTGCCAGCAGCGAAGCGGGAGGCACCTACGAGCAGTACTTC. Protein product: CASSEAGGTYEQYF.

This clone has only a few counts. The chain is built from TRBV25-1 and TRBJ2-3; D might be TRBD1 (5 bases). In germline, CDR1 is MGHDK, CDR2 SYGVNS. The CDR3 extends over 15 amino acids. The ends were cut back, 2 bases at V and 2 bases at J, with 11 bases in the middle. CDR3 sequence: CASSEQGLDTDTQYF. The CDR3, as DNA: TGTGCCAGCAGTGAACAGGGATTGGACACAGATACGCAGTATTTT.

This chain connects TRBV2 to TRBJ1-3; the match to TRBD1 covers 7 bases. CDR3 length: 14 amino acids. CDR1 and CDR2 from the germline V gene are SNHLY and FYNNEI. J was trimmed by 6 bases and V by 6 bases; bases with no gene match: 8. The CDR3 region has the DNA TGTGCCAGCAGCAGGGACAGAAACTTAAACACCATATATTTT. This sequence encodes CASSRDRNLNTIYF.

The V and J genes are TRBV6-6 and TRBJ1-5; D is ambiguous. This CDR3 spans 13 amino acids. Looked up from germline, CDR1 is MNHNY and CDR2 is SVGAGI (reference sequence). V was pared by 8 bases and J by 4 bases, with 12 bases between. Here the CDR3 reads CASVGSLNQPQHF. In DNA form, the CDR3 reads TGTGCCAGCGTAGGCAGCTTGAATCAGCCCCAGCATTTT.